This T cell receptor (beta chain) was identified during a study of blood T cell repertoires in COVID-19. Study in general: Acute and convalescent COVID-19 specimens originated in the United States, Italy and Spain. Nucleic acid was either cDNA or gDNA, and it came from T cells, B-cell-depleted T cells, or PBMCs.

V lost 3 bases, J lost 2 bases, and 10 bases lay in between. CDR3 length equals 13 residues. Germline V gene sequence: CDR1 SQVTM, CDR2 ANQGSEA. Seattle participants joined during active infection and were tracked over time. As processed by the authors: Counts of nucleated cells, estimated from reference gene primer amplification, were obtained. Libraries were prepared by immunoSEQ multiplex PCR; TCRdb keeps only in-frame clonotypes and omits some of them. That table is the source of V, J and clone size, and D and trimming were worked out from the DNA. The sample lists around 190,000 clones, about 81% occurring once.

The chain recombines TRBV29-1 with TRBJ1-2; D call uncertain. Sequenced material: peripheral blood. This TCR derives from an older woman with COVID-19, enrolled during active disease. CDR3 nucleotides: TGCAGCGTTGAGCCCCCGGGGAACTATGGCTACACCTTC. Its protein is CSVEPPGNYGYTF.